The 9 T cell receptor beta chains reported below all come from one sample, sequenced in a study of graft-versus-host responses after intestinal transplantation. Generated by immunoSEQ multiplex PCR, the TCRdb table keeps only in-frame clones and is missing some. The data hold tens of thousands of clones, with 33% observed a single time. Investigators plated approximately 200,000 CFSE-labeled responder cells together with approximately 200,000 irradiated stimulator cells labeled with violet dye. Specimen: alloreactive CD8+ T cells from a mixed lymphocyte reaction culture, collected before intestinal transplant. Sample subset: CFSE-low proliferating T cells sorted from roughly 6-day pre-transplant mixed lymphocyte reaction (GvH or HvG direction). The receptor set was obtained from a human patient who received an intestinal transplant.

The rearrangement joins TRBV2 to TRBJ1-2; TRBD1 is a possible D gene (6 bases). Germline loops: CDR1 SNHLY, CDR2 FYNNEI. The CDR3 runs 14 residues. Trimming removed 6 bases at V and 0 bases at J, with 11 bases between. CDR3 in amino acids: CASSDGQSNYGYTF. CDR3 bases: TGTGCCAGCAGCGATGGACAGTCTAACTATGGCTACACCTTC.

As to this clone: This may be a read error, as it is one base from a much larger clone. The sample carries other DNA sequences with the same CDR3. The chain has TRBV6-6 and TRBJ1-1, with D perhaps TRBD1 (5 bases). This CDR3 region has 11 residues. Germline CDR1 MNHNY, CDR2 SVGAGI (reference sequence). V lost 4 bases, J lost 8 bases, and 8 bases lay in between. CDR3 sequence: CASSWGPEAFF. In DNA form, the CDR3 reads TGTGCCAGCAGTTGGGGCCCCGAAGCTTTCTTT.

The chain couples TRBV5-1 to TRBJ1-6; 8 nucleotides match TRBD1. The CDR3 has 15 residues. Germline V lookup: CDR1 SGHRS, CDR2 YFSETQ. Trimming removed 2 bases from V and 7 bases from J; junction bases left unmatched: 5. CDR3 DNA: TGCGCCAGCAGCTTCGACAGGGGAGGAAATTCACCCCTCCACTTT. Translation gives CASSFDRGGNSPLHF. Complete variable domain (other parts from reference TRBV5-1 and TRBJ1-6): KAGVTQTPRYLIKTRGQQVTLSCSPISGHRSVSWYQQTPGQGLQFLFEYFSETQRNKGNFPGRFSGRQFSNSRSEMNVSTLELGDSALYLCASSFDRGGNSPLHFGNGTRLTVT.

The J gene is TRBJ2-2, the V gene TRBV30, with D hard to call. The germline gives CDR1 GTSNPN, CDR2 SVGIG (reference sequence). Trimming cost V 0 bases and J 7 bases, with 12 bases left between them. The CDR3 extends over 14 amino acids. CDR3 sequence reads: CAWSVVGIIGELFF. Written as DNA, the CDR3 is TGTGCCTGGAGTGTAGTGGGCATAATCGGGGAGCTGTTTTTT. The full variable domain, in which reference TRBV30 and TRBJ2-2 provide the parts outside the CDR3, is SQTIHQWPATLVQPVGSPLSLECTVEGTSNPNLYWYRQAAGRGLQLLFYSVGIGQISSEVPQNLSASRPQDRQFILSSKKLLLSDSGFYLCAWSVVGIIGELFFGEGSRLTVL.

The chain employs TRBV6-5 and TRBJ2-1; D is uncertain. V was shortened by 0 bases and J by 8 bases, with 8 bases between the two germline ends. CDR1 and CDR2 (germline): MNHEY, SVGAGI. CDR3 length: 13 residues. Here the CDR3 reads CASSYSHSHEQFF. DNA of the CDR3: TGTGCCAGCAGTTACTCCCATTCCCATGAGCAGTTCTTC.

The rearrangement uses TRBV27 and TRBJ2-5; D gene unclear. Trimming shortened V by 5 bases and J by 2 bases, and 21 bases separated the two germline ends. In germline, CDR1 is MNHEY, CDR2 SMNVEV (reference sequence). The CDR3 spans 17 residues. CDR3 DNA sequence: TGTGCCAGCAGTCCCGTAGGTTTTAGCTCCCTACAAGAGACCCAGTACTTC. Amino acids: CASSPVGFSSLQETQYF.

This clone has more than one count but fewer than ten. A much larger clone differs from this one at a single base, so this may be a read error. Other DNA variants within this sample encode the same CDR3. The genes are TRBV5-6 and TRBJ1-2; D is unresolved. Germline CDR1 is SGHDT and CDR2 is YYEEEE. The V end was cut by 0 bases, the J end by 8 bases, with 8 bases between. This CDR3 is built from 12 residues. CDR3 in amino acids: CASSLGSGGYTF. CDR3 DNA: TGTGCCAGCAGCTTGGGGTCGGGGGGCTACACCTTC. The full variable domain, rest sourced from reference TRBV5-6 and TRBJ1-2, is DAGVTQSPTHLIKTRGQQVTLRCSPKSGHDTVSWYQQALGQGPQFIFQYYEEEERQRGNFPDRFSGHQFPNYSSELNVNALLLGDSALYLCASSLGSGGYTFGSGTRLTVV.

In its sample, this clone is medium-sized (0.01 to 0.1%). The chain employs TRBV4-1 and TRBJ1-1; D gene unclear. Germline V gene sequence: CDR1 MGHRA, CDR2 YSYEKL. The CDR3 sequence is 15 residues long. The germline V and J ends were trimmed by 1 base and 1 base, with 10 bases remaining between them. CDR3 loop: CASSQVGNGNTEAFF. CDR3 nucleotides: TGCGCCAGCAGCCAAGTAGGAAACGGGAACACTGAAGCTTTCTTT.

The V and J genes are TRBV6-5 and TRBJ2-4; D assignment may be TRBD1 or TRBD2 (5 bases each). The ends were cut back, 6 bases at V and 3 bases at J, with 12 bases in the middle. The length of the CDR3 is 14 residues. CDR1 MNHEY and CDR2 SVGAGI come from the germline V gene. Written as DNA, the CDR3 is TGTGCCAGCAGGCCCCCTGGGGGCAAAAACATTCAGTACTTC. Residues: CASRPPGGKNIQYF.